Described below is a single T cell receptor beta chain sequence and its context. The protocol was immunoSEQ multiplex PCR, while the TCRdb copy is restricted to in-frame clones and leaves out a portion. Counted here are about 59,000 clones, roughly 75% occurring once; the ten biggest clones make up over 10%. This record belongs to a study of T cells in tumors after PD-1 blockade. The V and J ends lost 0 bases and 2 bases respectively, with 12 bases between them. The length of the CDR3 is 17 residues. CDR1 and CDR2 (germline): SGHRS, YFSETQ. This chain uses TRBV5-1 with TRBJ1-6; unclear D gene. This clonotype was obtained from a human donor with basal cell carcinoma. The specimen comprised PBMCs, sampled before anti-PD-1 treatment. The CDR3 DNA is TGCGCCAGCAGCTTGGCCAAGCGAACTACCTATAATTCACCCCTCCACTTT. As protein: CASSLAKRTTYNSPLHF.